The 20 T cell receptor beta chains below were found in one sample sequenced in a study of OX40 agonist ivuxolimab in advanced cancers. The protocol was immunoSEQ multiplex PCR, while the TCRdb copy is restricted to in-frame clones and leaves out a portion. The sample yields about 32,000 clones, roughly 90% seen once. The sample here was CD4+ or CD8+ T cells sorted from blood, taken in a trial of the OX40 agonist ivuxolimab. The receptors were gathered from an adult with an advanced solid tumor such as melanoma, head and neck, liver or kidney cancer.

The CDR3 nucleotides are TGTGCCAGTAGTATTCTAGCGGGGGGTAGGAATGAGCAGTTCTTC. Encoded protein: CASSILAGGRNEQFF. V gene TRBV19 combines with J gene TRBJ2-1, with 11 bases aligning to TRBD2. The CDR3 sequence is 15 residues long. Germline V gene sequence: CDR1 LNHDA, CDR2 SQIVND (reference sequence). With 3 bases clipped from V and 7 bases from J, the junction kept 5 bases outside the gene matches.

In this sample, this clone turned up once. CDR3 loop: CASSDSLGFNQPQHF. For the CDR3, the DNA is TGTGCCAGCAGTGATAGTTTGGGGTTCAATCAGCCCCAGCATTTT. The chain has TRBV25-1 and TRBJ1-5; no firm D call. The CDR3 contains 15 residues. CDR1 and CDR2 from the germline V gene are MGHDK and SYGVNS. The V end was cut by 3 bases, the J end by 3 bases, with 12 bases between.

The chain joins TRBV15 to TRBJ2-7; tentatively, D is TRBD1 (6 bases). Trimming took 3 bases from V and 3 from J, leaving 9 bases between them. This CDR3 comprises 13 residues. CDR1 and CDR2 from the germline V gene are LNHNV and YYDKDF (reference sequence). Here the CDR3 DNA reads TGTGCCACCAGCAGCGACAGGTTCTACGAGCAGTACTTC. Its protein is CATSSDRFYEQYF.

The J gene is TRBJ1-2, the V gene TRBV4-1, with D possibly matching TRBD1 (5 bases). The germline V gene encodes CDR1 MGHRA and CDR2 YSYEKL. Trimming took 1 base from V and 2 from J, leaving 11 bases between them. The CDR3 is 15 residues long. CDR3 loop: CASSQVQGGNYGYTF. The CDR3 region has the DNA TGCGCCAGCAGCCAAGTTCAGGGAGGCAACTATGGCTACACCTTC.

The rearrangement links TRBV19 to TRBJ1-1; TRBD1 matches 9 bases. The CDR3 runs to 11 residues. After removal of 10 bases from V and 8 bases from J, the junction contained 5 bases not matched to a gene. Germline V gives CDR1 LNHDA, CDR2 SQIVND (reference sequence). CDR3 nucleotides: TGTGCCATCTACAGGGGGCGAGAAGCTTTCTTT. Amino acid sequence: CAIYRGREAFF.

The CDR3 loop is CSVVGREGRNEQFF. CDR3 nucleotides: TGCAGCGTTGTCGGGCGGGAGGGCCGGAATGAGCAGTTCTTC. V usage is TRBV29-1 and J usage is TRBJ2-1; TRBD2 matches 9 bases. CDR1 is SQVTM, CDR2 ANQGSEA, per germline. This CDR3 comprises 14 residues. With V trimmed by 4 bases and J by 7 bases, 8 bases remained unmatched.

This chain joins TRBV19 and TRBJ2-1; possibly TRBD2 for D (6 bases). The CDR3 covers 14 residues. The germline V and J ends were trimmed by 5 bases and 4 bases, with 12 bases remaining between them. From germline, CDR1 is LNHDA and CDR2 SQIVND (reference sequence). As DNA, the CDR3 is TGTGCCAGTAGTGTGGCGGGAACTTACAATGAGCAGTTCTTC. Protein: CASSVAGTYNEQFF.

J is TRBJ1-1 and V is TRBV6-5; D is perhaps TRBD1 (5 bases). The V gene's germline CDR1 is MNHEY and CDR2 SVGAGI. Trimming removed 0 bases from V and 4 bases from J, with 12 bases in between. The CDR3 length is 15 residues. The DNA of the CDR3 is TGTGCCAGCAGTTACTCGACCCGCGGGGGCACTGAAGCTTTCTTT. Its translation is CASSYSTRGGTEAFF.

As for this clone: The junction departs from germline at one end; a sequencing error may be responsible. The chain joins TRBV9 to TRBJ1-1; 8 positions match TRBD1. The CDR3 consists of 15 residues. Germline V gives CDR1 SGDLS, CDR2 YYNGEE. CDR3 amino acids: CASSPRGQVNAEAFF. CDR3 nucleotide sequence: TGTGCCAGCAGCCCCCGGGGACAGGTGAACGCTGAAGCTTTCTTT.

The CDR3 sequence is CASSVRGFVLGNTGELFF. The DNA for the CDR3 is TGTGCCAGCAGCGTACGGGGTTTTGTCTTGGGGAACACCGGGGAGCTGTTTTTT. The chain links TRBV9 to TRBJ2-2, with D perhaps matching TRBD2 (5 bases). The CDR3 has 18 residues. V was trimmed by 1 base and J by 1 base, leaving 17 bases between them. The germline V gene encodes CDR1 SGDLS and CDR2 YYNGEE.

The chain has TRBV5-4 and TRBJ2-1; D remains unclear. The V end was cut by 4 bases, the J end by 9 bases, with 20 bases between. The CDR3 has 15 residues. Germline loops: CDR1 SGHNT, CDR2 YYREEE (reference sequence). The CDR3 sequence: CASSGSPLSWGEQFF. DNA for the CDR3: TGTGCCAGCAGCGGATCCCCACTGAGCTGGGGTGAGCAGTTCTTC.

This rearrangement joins TRBV9 to TRBJ2-5; D uncertain. The CDR3 totals 13 residues. Trimming removed 4 bases from V and 5 bases from J, with 12 bases in between. CDR1 and CDR2 (germline): SGDLS, YYNGEE. The chain's CDR3 is CASSPGKVETQYF. Here the CDR3 DNA reads TGTGCCAGCAGCCCTGGCAAGGTGGAGACCCAGTACTTC.

This clone was seen only once. The gene calls are TRBV28 and TRBJ2-5; D uncertain. V dropped 4 bases and J dropped 3 bases, with 18 bases sitting between them. CDR3 length equals 16 residues. Germline-derived CDR1 and CDR2 are MDHEN and SYDVKM. Written as DNA, the CDR3 is TGTGCCAGCAGTTCCCCCACCTCCGGGTCGGAAGAGACCCAGTACTTC. It codes for CASSSPTSGSEETQYF.

With regard to this clone: This may arise from a read error, as a much more abundant clone is one base away. This chain uses TRBV29-1 with TRBJ2-5; TRBD1 agrees at 10 bases. The last part of the DNA fits TRBJ2-7 better; the J call may be wrong. Germline CDR1 SQVTM, CDR2 ANQGSEA. This CDR3 is built from 14 residues. The CDR3 region has the DNA TGCAGCGTTGAAGGGGGGGACAGGGGATACGAGCAGTACTTC. It is translated as CSVEGGDRGYEQYF.

This chain joins TRBV19 and TRBJ1-1; a weak D match, TRBD1 (6 bases). Trimming took 4 bases from V and 4 from J, leaving 16 bases between them. CDR3 size: 15 residues. Germline CDR1 is LNHDA and CDR2 is SQIVND (reference sequence). CDR3 sequence reads: CASSTGVGSPTEAFF. The CDR3 nucleotides read TGTGCCAGTAGTACAGGGGTAGGGAGCCCCACTGAAGCTTTCTTT.

V usage is TRBV19 and J usage is TRBJ2-1; possible D gene TRBD2, 6 bases. V was shortened by 7 bases and J by 9 bases, with 16 bases between the two germline ends. The germline V gene encodes CDR1 LNHDA and CDR2 SQIVND (reference sequence). This CDR3 is built from 13 residues. The CDR3, as DNA: TGTGCCAGTAACCCGGGAGCTTTCGCTGAGCAGTTCTTC. This encodes CASNPGAFAEQFF.

This clone was seen only once. The chain joins TRBV5-4 to TRBJ2-3, with unresolved D. CDR1 and CDR2 from the germline V gene are SGHNT and YYREEE (reference sequence). V was shortened by 1 base and J by 14 bases, with 11 bases between the two germline ends. This CDR3 has 11 residues. In nucleotides, the CDR3 is TGTGCCAGCAGCTTGAGTGAACTAATGTATTTT. As protein: CASSLSELMYF.

The chain combines TRBV28 with TRBJ2-1; D is possibly TRBD2 (5 bases). The germline V gene has CDR1 MDHEN and CDR2 SYDVKM. V gave up 2 bases and J gave up 7 bases, with 12 bases separating them. The CDR3 extends over 14 amino acids. The CDR3 nucleotides read TGTGCCAGCAGTTTAGAGGGAGATCCGAATGAGCAGTTCTTC. As protein: CASSLEGDPNEQFF.

The DNA of the CDR3 is TGCGCCAGCAGCTCGCAACAAACCGGGACAGGGCCCTACGAGCAGTACTTC. Its protein is CASSSQQTGTGPYEQYF. This chain joins TRBV5-1 and TRBJ2-7; TRBD1 agrees at 9 bases. This CDR3 has 17 amino acids. Germline V gene lookup returns CDR1 SGHRS and CDR2 YFSETQ. After removal of 3 bases from V and 2 bases from J, the junction contained 12 bases not matched to a gene.

The chain has TRBV28 and TRBJ2-2; 13 nucleotides align to TRBD2. The CDR3 has 20 residues. Germline CDR1 MDHEN, CDR2 SYDVKM. V lost 4 bases and J lost 3; bases outside the gene matches: 14. The CDR3 DNA reads as TGTGCCAGCAGTTGGATCCCGGGACTAGCGGGGTCTACGGACACCGGGGAGCTGTTTTTT. Amino acids: CASSWIPGLAGSTDTGELFF.